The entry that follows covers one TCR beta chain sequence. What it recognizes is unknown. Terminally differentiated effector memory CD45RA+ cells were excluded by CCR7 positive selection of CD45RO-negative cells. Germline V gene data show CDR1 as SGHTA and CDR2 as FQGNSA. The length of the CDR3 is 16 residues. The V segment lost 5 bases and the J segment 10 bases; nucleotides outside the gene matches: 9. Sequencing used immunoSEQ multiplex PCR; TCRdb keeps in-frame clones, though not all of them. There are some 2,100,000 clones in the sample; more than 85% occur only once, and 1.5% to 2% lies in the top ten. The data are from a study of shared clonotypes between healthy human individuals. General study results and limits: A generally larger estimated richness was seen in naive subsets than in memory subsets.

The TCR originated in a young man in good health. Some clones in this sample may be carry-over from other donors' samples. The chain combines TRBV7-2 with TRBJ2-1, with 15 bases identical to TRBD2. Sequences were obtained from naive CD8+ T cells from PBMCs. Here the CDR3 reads CASSLPGLAGGKEQFF. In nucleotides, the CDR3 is TGTGCCAGCAGCCTACCCGGACTAGCGGGAGGGAAGGAGCAGTTCTTC.